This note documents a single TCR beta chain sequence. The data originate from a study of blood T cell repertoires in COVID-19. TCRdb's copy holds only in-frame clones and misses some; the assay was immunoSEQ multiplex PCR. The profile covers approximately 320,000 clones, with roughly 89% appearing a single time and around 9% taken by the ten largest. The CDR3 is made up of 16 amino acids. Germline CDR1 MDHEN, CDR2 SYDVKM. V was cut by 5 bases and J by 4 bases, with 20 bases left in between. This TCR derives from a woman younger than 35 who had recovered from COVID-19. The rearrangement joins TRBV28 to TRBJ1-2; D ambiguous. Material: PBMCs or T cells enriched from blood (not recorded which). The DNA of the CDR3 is TGTGCCAGCAGTCTCCCCCGGGAAGCAACTTCCTATGGCTACACCTTC. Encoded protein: CASSLPREATSYGYTF.